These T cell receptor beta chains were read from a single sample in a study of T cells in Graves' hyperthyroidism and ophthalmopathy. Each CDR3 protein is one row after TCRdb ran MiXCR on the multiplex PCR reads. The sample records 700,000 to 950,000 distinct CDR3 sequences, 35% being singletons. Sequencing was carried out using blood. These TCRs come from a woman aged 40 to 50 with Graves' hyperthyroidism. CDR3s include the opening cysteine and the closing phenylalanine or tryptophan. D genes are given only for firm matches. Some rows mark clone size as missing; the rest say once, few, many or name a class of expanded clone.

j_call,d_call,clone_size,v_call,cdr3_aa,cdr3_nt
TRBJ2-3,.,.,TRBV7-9,CASIRSDTQYF,TGTGCCAGCATTAGGTCAGATACGCAGTATTTT
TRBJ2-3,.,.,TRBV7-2,CASSQGEASWGTDTQYF,TGCGCCAGCAGCCAAGGTGAAGCGTCATGGGGAACAGATACGCAGTATTTT
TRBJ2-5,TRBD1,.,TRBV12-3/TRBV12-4,CASSFGQGSLETQYF,TGTGCCAGCAGTTTCGGACAGGGAAGTTTAGAGACCCAGTACTTC
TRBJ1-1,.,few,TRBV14,CASSQTQIEAFF,TGTGCCAGCAGCCAGACTCAAATTGAAGCTTTCTTT
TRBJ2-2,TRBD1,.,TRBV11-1,CASALQGAGTGELFF,TGTGCCAGCGCACTACAGGGGGCCGGCACCGGGGAGCTGTTTTTT
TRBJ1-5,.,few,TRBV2,CASSVSYNQPQHF,TGTGCCAGCAGTGTATCCTACAATCAGCCCCAGCATTTT
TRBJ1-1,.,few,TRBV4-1,CASSHPQGLTNTEAFF,TGCGCCAGCAGCCACCCACAGGGTCTTACGAACACTGAAGCTTTCTTT
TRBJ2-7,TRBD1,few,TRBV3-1,CASRSTETGVYEQYF,TGTGCCAGCAGATCGACCGAGACAGGGGTCTACGAGCAGTACTTC
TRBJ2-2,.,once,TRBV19,CASHLRGNTGELFF,TGTGCCAGTCATTTGCGGGGGAACACCGGGGAGCTGTTTTTT
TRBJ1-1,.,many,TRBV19,CASSMGLGTEAFF,TGTGCCAGTAGTATGGGACTGGGGACAGAAGCTTTCTTT
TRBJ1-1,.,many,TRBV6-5,CASSHSGIVNTEAFF,TGTGCCAGCAGTCACTCAGGTATCGTGAACACTGAAGCTTTCTTT
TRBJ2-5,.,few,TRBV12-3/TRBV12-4,CASSLWGRDTKETQYF,TGTGCCAGCAGTTTATGGGGGAGGGACACAAAAGAGACCCAGTACTTC
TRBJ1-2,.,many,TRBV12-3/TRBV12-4,CASSLARRTYGYTF,TGTGCCAGCAGTTTAGCGCGGCGGACCTATGGCTACACCTTC
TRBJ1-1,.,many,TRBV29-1,CSVEVGGHTEAFF,TGCAGCGTTGAGGTAGGGGGGCACACTGAAGCTTTCTTT
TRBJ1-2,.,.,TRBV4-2,CASSPDALKRRGYTF,TGTGCCAGCAGCCCGGATGCCCTAAAAAGAAGAGGCTACACCTTC
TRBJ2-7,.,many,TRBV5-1,CASSFGPGEQYF,TGCGCCAGCAGCTTTGGGCCGGGGGAGCAGTACTTC
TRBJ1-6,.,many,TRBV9,CASSRRGLADNSPLHF,TGTGCCAGCAGCCGGCGGGGACTTGCGGATAATTCACCCCTCCACTTT
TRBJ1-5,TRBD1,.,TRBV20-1,CSADPGQGASNNQPQHF,TGCAGTGCTGATCCGGGACAGGGGGCTTCAAACAATCAGCCTCAGCATTTT
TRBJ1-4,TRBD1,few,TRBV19,CASSLNGTGGLGNEKLFF,TGTGCCAGTAGCCTAAACGGGACAGGGGGCCTCGGTAATGAAAAACTGTTTTTT
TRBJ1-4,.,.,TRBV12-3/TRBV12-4,CASSYIRVGLYSEKLFF,TGTGCCAGCAGTTACATAAGGGTGGGCCTTTATTCTGAAAAACTGTTTTTT
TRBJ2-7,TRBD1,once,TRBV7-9,CASSSITTGGIPYEQYF,TGTGCCAGCAGCTCAATAACGACAGGGGGGATTCCCTACGAGCAGTACTTC
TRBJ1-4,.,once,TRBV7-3,CASSRLGYAEKLSF,TGCGCCAGCAGTCGTCTAGGCTATGCTGAAAAACTGTCTTTT
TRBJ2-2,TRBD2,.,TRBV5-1,CASSSGAYTGELFF,TGCGCCAGCAGCAGCGGGGCGTACACCGGGGAGCTGTTTTTT
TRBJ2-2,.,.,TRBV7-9,CASSSRLSLASVINTGELFF,TGTGCCAGCAGCTCGCGCTTAAGCCTAGCCAGTGTGATTAACACCGGGGAGCTGTTTTTT
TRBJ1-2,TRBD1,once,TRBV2,CASSWDRWGYTF,TGTGCCAGCAGTTGGGACAGGTGGGGCTACACCTTC
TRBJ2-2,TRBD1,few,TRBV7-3,CASSQQGAAGELFF,TGTGCCAGCAGCCAGCAGGGGGCCGCCGGGGAGCTGTTTTTT
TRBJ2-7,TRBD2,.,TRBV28,CASSSVAGGAYEQYF,TGTGCCAGCAGTTCCGTAGCGGGAGGGGCCTACGAGCAGTACTTC
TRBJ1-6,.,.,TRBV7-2,CASSALPPGSPLHF,TGTGCCAGCAGTGCTCTTCCACCCGGGTCACCCCTCCACTTT
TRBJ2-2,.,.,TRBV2,CASRGLGSSNTGELFF,TGTGCCAGCAGGGGGTTGGGGAGTTCGAACACCGGGGAGCTGTTTTTT
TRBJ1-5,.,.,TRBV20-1,CSASWGADLHNQPQHF,TGCAGTGCTAGTTGGGGGGCAGATTTACACAATCAGCCCCAGCATTTT
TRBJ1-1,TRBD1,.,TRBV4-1,CASSQGGSGQGDTEAFF,TGCGCCAGCAGCCAAGGGGGGTCCGGACAGGGGGACACTGAAGCTTTCTTT
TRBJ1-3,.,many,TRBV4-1,CASSQVEGNTIYF,TGCGCCAGCAGCCAAGTGGAAGGAAACACCATATATTTT
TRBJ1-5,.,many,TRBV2,CASSERTGSNQPQHF,TGTGCCAGCAGTGAAAGGACGGGAAGCAATCAGCCCCAGCATTTT
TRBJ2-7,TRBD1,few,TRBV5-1,CASSGTGGIYEQYF,TGCGCCAGCAGCGGGACAGGGGGGATCTACGAGCAGTACTTC
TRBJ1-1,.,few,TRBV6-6,CASTQQGPTEAFF,TGTGCCAGCACCCAACAGGGACCCACTGAAGCTTTCTTT
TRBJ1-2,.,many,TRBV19,CASSYRVHYGYTF,TGTGCCAGTAGCTACAGGGTGCACTATGGCTACACCTTC
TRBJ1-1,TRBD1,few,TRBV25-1,CASSYKGANTEAFF,TGTGCCAGCAGTTATAAGGGGGCGAACACTGAAGCTTTCTTT
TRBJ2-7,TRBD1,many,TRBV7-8,CASSSRQGLDEQYF,TGTGCCAGCAGCTCCCGACAGGGGCTCGACGAGCAGTACTTC
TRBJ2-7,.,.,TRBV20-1,CSARDQGASSYEQYF,TGCAGTGCTAGAGATCAGGGAGCCTCTTCCTACGAGCAGTACTTC
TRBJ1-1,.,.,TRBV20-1,CSGIGMVTEAFF,TGCAGTGGTATAGGGATGGTCACTGAAGCTTTCTTT